The rows below give T cell receptor beta chains drawn from one sample of a study of T cells in Graves' hyperthyroidism and ophthalmopathy. Via MiXCR, TCRdb re-called the multiplex PCR reads, giving one row per CDR3 protein. The sample has 500,000 to 650,000 distinct CDR3 sequences; about a sixth are singletons. The source material was blood. The receptors shown here come from a woman between 18 and 29 years old with Graves' ophthalmopathy. Both conserved end residues are part of each CDR3. Each record gives: J gene, clone size, D gene, V gene, CDR3 protein, CDR3 DNA. A D gene is named only where the DNA matches it firmly. Size values are once, few and many counts, or a class for expanded clones, and some rows have none.

>TRBJ1-5|many|.|TRBV30
CAWSGSGLSNQPQHF
TGTGCCTGGAGTGGTTCCGGCCTTAGCAATCAGCCCCAGCATTTT
>TRBJ2-5|many|.|TRBV28
CASSPGRQPETQYF
TGTGCCAGCAGCCCTGGCCGACAACCAGAGACCCAGTACTTC
>TRBJ2-3|few|TRBD1|TRBV2
CASSARTGITDTQYF
TGTGCCAGCAGCGCCCGGACAGGGATCACAGATACGCAGTATTTT
>TRBJ2-7|many|TRBD1|TRBV28
CASSFPYRGNEQYF
TGTGCCAGCAGTTTCCCGTACAGGGGCAACGAGCAGTACTTC
>TRBJ2-3|few|.|TRBV20-1
CSFRSGRKGTDTQYF
TGCAGCTTCCGGTCCGGGAGAAAGGGCACAGATACGCAGTATTTT
>TRBJ1-1|many|.|TRBV20-1
CSARDLVTTNTEAFF
TGCAGTGCTAGAGATCTCGTCACGACGAACACTGAAGCTTTCTTT
>TRBJ2-5|many|TRBD1|TRBV6-1
CASSVVTGGETQYF
TGTGCCAGCAGCGTTGTGACAGGGGGAGAGACCCAGTACTTC
>TRBJ2-3|.|TRBD2|TRBV9
CASSPGTSGGAGDTQYF
TGTGCCAGCAGCCCAGGGACTAGCGGGGGGGCCGGGGATACGCAGTATTTT
>TRBJ1-4|many|TRBD1|TRBV5-1
CASSLEGQGANEKLFF
TGCGCCAGCAGCTTGGAGGGACAGGGGGCGAATGAAAAACTGTTTTTT
>TRBJ2-2|once|TRBD1|TRBV30
CAWRGQLMETGELFF
TGTGCCTGGAGGGGACAGCTCATGGAGACCGGGGAGCTGTTTTTT
>TRBJ1-6|few|.|TRBV6-1
CGASPGGGAYNSPLHF
TGTGGTGCCAGCCCCGGGGGGGGCGCCTATAATTCACCCCTCCACTTT
>TRBJ1-2|.|.|TRBV5-8
CASSLGGGHYGYTF
TGTGCCAGCAGCTTGGGCGGGGGACACTATGGCTACACCTTC
>TRBJ1-3|.|.|TRBV19
CASGGTGNTIYF
TGTGCCAGCGGGGGAACTGGAAACACCATATATTTT
>TRBJ1-4|few|.|TRBV4-3
CASSQEPRAGRGEKLFF
TGCGCCAGCAGCCAAGAGCCCCGCGCAGGGCGAGGTGAAAAACTGTTTTTT
>TRBJ2-2|few|.|TRBV11-2
CASSEVGSLNTGELFF
TGTGCCAGCAGCGAAGTAGGGTCATTGAACACCGGGGAGCTGTTTTTT
>TRBJ2-1|.|TRBD2|TRBV5-4
CASSFTSGKNEQFF
TGTGCCAGCAGCTTTACTAGCGGGAAGAATGAGCAGTTCTTC
>TRBJ2-1|many|TRBD1|TRBV7-2
CASSLVHGQGSASAYNEQFF
TGTGCCAGCAGCTTAGTTCACGGACAGGGGTCGGCTAGTGCCTACAATGAGCAGTTCTTC
>TRBJ1-5|few|.|TRBV4-1
CASSQGVLRSNQPQHF
TGCGCCAGCAGCCAAGGTGTCCTGCGTAGCAATCAGCCCCAGCATTTT
>TRBJ2-7|many|.|TRBV20-1
CRPRTVSLNYEQYF
TGCAGACCTAGGACAGTCTCCCTTAACTACGAGCAGTACTTC
>TRBJ1-1|many|.|TRBV7-6
CASSSTEGLNTEAFF
TGTGCCAGCAGCTCTACGGAGGGATTGAACACTGAAGCTTTCTTT
>TRBJ2-7|.|TRBD2|TRBV6-1
CASSLLADLEQYF
TGTGCCAGCAGCCTTCTAGCGGACCTCGAGCAGTACTTC
>TRBJ2-7|few|.|TRBV29-1
CSVEGTTAEQYF
TGCAGCGTTGAAGGTACGACAGCCGAGCAGTACTTC
>TRBJ1-4|few|.|TRBV7-9
CASSSMGQTNEKLFF
TGTGCCAGCAGCTCTATGGGGCAGACTAATGAAAAACTGTTTTTT
>TRBJ2-5|many|.|TRBV11-2
CASSFDETQYF
TGTGCCAGCAGCTTCGATGAGACCCAGTACTTC
>TRBJ2-7|.|.|TRBV10-3
CATFARTAPSYEQYF
TGTGCCACTTTCGCCCGGACAGCGCCCTCCTACGAGCAGTACTTC
>TRBJ2-1|many|TRBD2|TRBV20-1
CSARDLAGSPEQFF
TGCAGTGCTAGAGATTTAGCGGGTTCGCCCGAGCAGTTCTTC
>TRBJ2-3|.|TRBD2|TRBV20-1
CSAGDFGLAGGPYTDTQYF
TGCAGTGCTGGAGATTTTGGCCTAGCGGGAGGCCCATACACAGATACGCAGTATTTT
>TRBJ2-3|many|TRBD2|TRBV29-1
CSVEVAGSTDTQYF
TGCAGCGTTGAAGTAGCGGGGAGCACAGATACGCAGTATTTT
>TRBJ2-1|many|.|TRBV30
CAWSGRSSYNEQFF
TGTGCCTGGAGTGGGAGAAGTTCCTACAATGAGCAGTTCTTC